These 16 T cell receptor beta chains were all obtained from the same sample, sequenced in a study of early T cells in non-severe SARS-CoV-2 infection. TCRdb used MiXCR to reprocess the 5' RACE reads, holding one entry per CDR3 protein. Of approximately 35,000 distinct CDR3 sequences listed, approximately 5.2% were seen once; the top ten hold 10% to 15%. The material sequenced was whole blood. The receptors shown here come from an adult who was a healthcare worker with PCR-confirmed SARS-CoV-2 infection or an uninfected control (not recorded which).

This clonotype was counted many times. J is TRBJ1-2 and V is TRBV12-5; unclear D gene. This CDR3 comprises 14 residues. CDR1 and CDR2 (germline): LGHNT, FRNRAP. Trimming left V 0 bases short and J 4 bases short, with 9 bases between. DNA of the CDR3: TGTGCTAGTGGTTTGGTAACCTCGACCTATGGCTACACCTTC. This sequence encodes CASGLVTSTYGYTF.

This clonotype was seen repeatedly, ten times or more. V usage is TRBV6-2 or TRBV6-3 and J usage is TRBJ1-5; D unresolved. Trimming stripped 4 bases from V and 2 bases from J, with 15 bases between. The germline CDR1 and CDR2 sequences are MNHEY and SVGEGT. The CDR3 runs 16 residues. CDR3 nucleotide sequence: TGTGCCAGCAGTTTAGGAGCCGCCCGGGGCAATCAGCCCCAGCATTTT. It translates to CASSLGAARGNQPQHF.

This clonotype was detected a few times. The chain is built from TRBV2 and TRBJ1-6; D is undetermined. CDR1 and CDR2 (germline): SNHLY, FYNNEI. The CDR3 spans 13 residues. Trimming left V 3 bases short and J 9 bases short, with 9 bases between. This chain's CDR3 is CASSDANGSPLHF. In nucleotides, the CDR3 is TGTGCCAGCAGTGATGCCAACGGTTCACCCCTCCACTTT.

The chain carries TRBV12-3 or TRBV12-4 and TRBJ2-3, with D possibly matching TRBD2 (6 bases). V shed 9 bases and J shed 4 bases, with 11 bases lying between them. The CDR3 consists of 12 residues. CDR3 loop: CASGGAPDTQYF. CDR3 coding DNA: TGTGCCAGTGGCGGGGCTCCAGATACGCAGTATTTT.

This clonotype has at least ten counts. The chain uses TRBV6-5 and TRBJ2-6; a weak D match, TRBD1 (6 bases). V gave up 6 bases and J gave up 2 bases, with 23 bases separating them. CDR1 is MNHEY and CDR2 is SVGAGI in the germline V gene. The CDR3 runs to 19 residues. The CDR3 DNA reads TGTGCCAGCAGGACACCGGGCCCAGGGGTTAAGGCTGGGGCCAACGTCCTGACTTTC. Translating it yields CASRTPGPGVKAGANVLTF.

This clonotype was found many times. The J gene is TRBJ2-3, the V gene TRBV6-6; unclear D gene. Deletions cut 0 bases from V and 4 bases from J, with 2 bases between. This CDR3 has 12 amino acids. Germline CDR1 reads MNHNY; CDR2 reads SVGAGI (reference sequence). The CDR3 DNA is TGTGCCAGCAGTTACTCGTCAGATACGCAGTATTTT. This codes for CASSYSSDTQYF.

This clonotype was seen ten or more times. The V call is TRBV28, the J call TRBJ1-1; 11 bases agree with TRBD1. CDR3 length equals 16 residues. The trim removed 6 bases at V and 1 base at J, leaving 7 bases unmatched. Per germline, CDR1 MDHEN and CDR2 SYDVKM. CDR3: CASSLGQGAGNTEAFF. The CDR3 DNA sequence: TGTGCCAGCAGCCTTGGACAGGGGGCCGGGAACACTGAAGCTTTCTTT.

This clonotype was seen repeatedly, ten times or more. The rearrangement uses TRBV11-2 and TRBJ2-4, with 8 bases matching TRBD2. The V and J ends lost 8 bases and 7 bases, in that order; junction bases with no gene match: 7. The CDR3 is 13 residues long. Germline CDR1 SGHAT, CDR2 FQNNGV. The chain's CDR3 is CASLKPGGNIQYF. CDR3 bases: TGTGCCAGCTTGAAGCCGGGGGGGAACATTCAGTACTTC.

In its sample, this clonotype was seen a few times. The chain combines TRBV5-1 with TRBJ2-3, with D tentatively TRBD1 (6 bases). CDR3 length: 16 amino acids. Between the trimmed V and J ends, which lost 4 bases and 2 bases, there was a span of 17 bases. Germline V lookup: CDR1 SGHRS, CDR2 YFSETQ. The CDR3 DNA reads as TGCGCCAGCAGCACCCGACAGGCGACACACACAGATACGCAGTATTTT. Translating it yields CASSTRQATHTDTQYF.

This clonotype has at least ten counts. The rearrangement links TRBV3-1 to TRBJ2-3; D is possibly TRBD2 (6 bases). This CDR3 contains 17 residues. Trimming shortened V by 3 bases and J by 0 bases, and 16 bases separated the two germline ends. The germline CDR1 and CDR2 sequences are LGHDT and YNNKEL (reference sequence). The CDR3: CASSHSWTAGSTDTQYF. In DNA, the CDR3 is TGTGCCAGCAGCCATTCATGGACTGCGGGGAGCACAGATACGCAGTATTTT.

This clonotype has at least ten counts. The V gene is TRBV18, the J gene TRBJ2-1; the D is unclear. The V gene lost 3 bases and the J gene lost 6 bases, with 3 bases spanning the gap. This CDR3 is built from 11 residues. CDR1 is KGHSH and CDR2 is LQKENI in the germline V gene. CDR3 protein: CASSPGNEQFF. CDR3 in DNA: TGTGCCAGCTCACCCGGCAATGAGCAGTTCTTC.

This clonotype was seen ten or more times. As DNA, the CDR3 is TGCAGTGCCCTGACAGGAAGCACCGGGGAGCTGTTTTTT. As protein: CSALTGSTGELFF. The J gene is TRBJ2-2, the V gene TRBV20-1, with D maybe TRBD1 (6 bases). CDR1 and CDR2 (germline): DFQATT, SNEGSKA (reference sequence). Trimming removed 6 bases from V and 4 bases from J, with 12 bases in between. The CDR3 has 13 amino acids.

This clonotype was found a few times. The CDR3 DNA reads as TGTGCCTGGAGTGGACTAGCGGGGATCCAAACCGGGGAGCTGTTTTTT. Residues: CAWSGLAGIQTGELFF. This sequence joins TRBV30 and TRBJ2-2, with 11 nucleotides matching TRBD2. This CDR3 spans 16 amino acids. Germline V gives CDR1 GTSNPN, CDR2 SVGIG (reference sequence). With V trimmed by 1 base and J by 5 bases, 6 bases remained unmatched.

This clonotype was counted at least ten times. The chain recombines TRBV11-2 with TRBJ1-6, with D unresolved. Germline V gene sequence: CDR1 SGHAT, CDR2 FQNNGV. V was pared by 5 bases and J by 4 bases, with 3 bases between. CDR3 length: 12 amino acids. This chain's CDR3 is CASSGYNSPLHF. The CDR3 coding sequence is TGTGCCAGCAGCGGGTATAATTCACCCCTCCACTTT.

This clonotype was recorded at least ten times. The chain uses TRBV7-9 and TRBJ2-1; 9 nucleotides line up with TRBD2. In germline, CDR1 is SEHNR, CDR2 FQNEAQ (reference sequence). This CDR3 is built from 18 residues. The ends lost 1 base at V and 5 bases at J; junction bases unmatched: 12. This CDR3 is CASSLVYEAGGPHNEQFF. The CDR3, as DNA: TGTGCCAGCAGCTTAGTTTACGAAGCGGGGGGCCCCCACAATGAGCAGTTCTTC.

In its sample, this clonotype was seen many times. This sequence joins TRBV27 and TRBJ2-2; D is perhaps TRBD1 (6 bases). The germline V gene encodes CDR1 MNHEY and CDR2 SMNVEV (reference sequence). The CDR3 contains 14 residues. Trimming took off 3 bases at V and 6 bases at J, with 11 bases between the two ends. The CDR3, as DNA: TGTGCCAGCAGTTTTTGGGGGCCGGCCGGGGAGCTGTTTTTT. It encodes CASSFWGPAGELFF.